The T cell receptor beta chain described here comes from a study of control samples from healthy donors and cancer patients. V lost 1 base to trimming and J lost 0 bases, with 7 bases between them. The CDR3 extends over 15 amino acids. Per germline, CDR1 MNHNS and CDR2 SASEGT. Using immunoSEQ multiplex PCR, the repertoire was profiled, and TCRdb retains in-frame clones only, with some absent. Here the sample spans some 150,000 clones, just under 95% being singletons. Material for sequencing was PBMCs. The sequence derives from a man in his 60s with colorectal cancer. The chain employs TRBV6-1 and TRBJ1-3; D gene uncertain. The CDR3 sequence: CASSEGFFSGNTIYF. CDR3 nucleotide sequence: TGTGCCAGCAGTGAAGGCTTCTTCTCTGGAAACACCATATATTTT.